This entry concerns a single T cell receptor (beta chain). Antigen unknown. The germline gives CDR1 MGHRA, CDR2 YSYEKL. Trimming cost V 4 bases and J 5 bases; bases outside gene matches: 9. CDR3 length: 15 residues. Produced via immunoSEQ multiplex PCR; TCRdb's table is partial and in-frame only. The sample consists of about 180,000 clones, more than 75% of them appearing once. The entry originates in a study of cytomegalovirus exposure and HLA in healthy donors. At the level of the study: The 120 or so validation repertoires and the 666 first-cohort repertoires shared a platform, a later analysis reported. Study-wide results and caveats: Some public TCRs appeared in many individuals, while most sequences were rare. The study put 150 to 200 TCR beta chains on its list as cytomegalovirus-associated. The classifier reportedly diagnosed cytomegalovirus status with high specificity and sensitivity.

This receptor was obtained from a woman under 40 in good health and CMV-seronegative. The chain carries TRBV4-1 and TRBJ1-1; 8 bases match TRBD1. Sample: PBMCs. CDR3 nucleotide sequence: TGCGCCAGCAGCCTCGTGAGACAGGGGACGACTGAAGCTTTCTTT. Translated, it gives CASSLVRQGTTEAFF.